The clone carrying this T cell receptor beta chain was seen a single time. TCRdb's table, derived via immunoSEQ multiplex PCR, lists solely in-frame clones and lacks some. The sample has roughly 83,000 clones, about 83% seen once. CDR3 size: 15 residues. The germline CDR1 and CDR2 sequences are SGHTA and FQGNSA. Trimming shortened V by 0 bases and J by 6 bases, and 15 bases separated the two germline ends. The data derive from a study of blood T cell repertoires in COVID-19. On the study more broadly: The origin of the acute and convalescent COVID-19 samples was the United States, Italy and Spain.

Sequenced: peripheral blood. The chain joins TRBV7-2 to TRBJ2-7, with TRBD1 as a possible D gene (6 bases). This TCR was recovered from a man aged 50 to 60 with active COVID-19. As DNA, the CDR3 is TGTGCCAGCAGCTTAGCCCCTGGTCAGGGGTCCGAGCAGTACTTC. Encoded protein: CASSLAPGQGSEQYF.